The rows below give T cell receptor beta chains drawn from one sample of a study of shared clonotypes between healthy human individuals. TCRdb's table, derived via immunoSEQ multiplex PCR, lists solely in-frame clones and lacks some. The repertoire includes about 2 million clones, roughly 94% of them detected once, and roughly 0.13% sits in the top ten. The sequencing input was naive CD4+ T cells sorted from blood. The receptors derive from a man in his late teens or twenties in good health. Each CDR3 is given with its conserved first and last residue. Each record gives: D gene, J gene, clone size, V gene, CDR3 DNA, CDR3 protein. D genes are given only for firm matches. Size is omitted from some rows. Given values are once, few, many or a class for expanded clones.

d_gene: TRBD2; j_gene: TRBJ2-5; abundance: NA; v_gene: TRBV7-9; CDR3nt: TGTGCCAGCAGCTTAGCGGTTGGGACTAATTCGGCGGAGACCCAGTACTTC; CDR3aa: CASSLAVGTNSAETQYF
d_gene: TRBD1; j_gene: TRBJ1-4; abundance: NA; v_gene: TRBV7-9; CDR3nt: TGTGCCAGCAGCTTAGGAGACAGGGCATCTAATGAAAAACTGTTTTTT; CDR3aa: CASSLGDRASNEKLFF
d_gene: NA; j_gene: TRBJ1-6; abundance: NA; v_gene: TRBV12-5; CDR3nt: TGTGCTAGTGGTTTGGTCTTAATGAAACCGGGACCGACCTATAATTCACCCCTCCACTTT; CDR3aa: CASGLVLMKPGPTYNSPLHF
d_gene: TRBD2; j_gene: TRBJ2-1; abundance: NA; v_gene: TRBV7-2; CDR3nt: TGTGCCAGCAGCTTGGGGACTAGCAATGAGCAGTTCTTC; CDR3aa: CASSLGTSNEQFF
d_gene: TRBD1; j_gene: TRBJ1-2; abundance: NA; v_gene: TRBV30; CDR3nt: TGTGCCTTTACGGACAGGGCTAACTATGGCTACACCTTC; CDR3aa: CAFTDRANYGYTF
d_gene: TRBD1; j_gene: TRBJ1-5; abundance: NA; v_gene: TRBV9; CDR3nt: TGTGCCAGCAGCCCACAGGGGTATCAGCCCCAGCATTTT; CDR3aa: CASSPQGYQPQHF
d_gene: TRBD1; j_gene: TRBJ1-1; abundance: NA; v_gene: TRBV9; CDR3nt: TGTGCCAGCAGCGTACAACCCGGGACAGCGCTTGAAGCTTTCTTT; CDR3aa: CASSVQPGTALEAFF
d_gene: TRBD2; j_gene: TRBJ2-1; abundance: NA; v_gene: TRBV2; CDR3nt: TGTGCCAGCAGATATATAGCGGGAGGTTCCAATGAGCAGTTCTTC; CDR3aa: CASRYIAGGSNEQFF
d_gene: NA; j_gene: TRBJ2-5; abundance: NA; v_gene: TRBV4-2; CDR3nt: TGTGCCAGCAGCCCCTGGGGTATCGTCGAGACCCAGTACTTC; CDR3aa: CASSPWGIVETQYF
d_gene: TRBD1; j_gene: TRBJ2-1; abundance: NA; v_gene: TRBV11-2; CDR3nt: TGTGCCAGCAGCCCAGGACAGGGGGGTTACAATGAGCAGTTCTTC; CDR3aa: CASSPGQGGYNEQFF
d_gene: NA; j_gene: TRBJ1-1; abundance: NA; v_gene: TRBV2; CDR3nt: TGTGCCAGCATACGGTTGATCGACACTGAAGCTTTCTTT; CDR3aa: CASIRLIDTEAFF
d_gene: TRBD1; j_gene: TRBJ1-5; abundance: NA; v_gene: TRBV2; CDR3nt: TGTGCCAGCAGTGAGACAGGGGTGAGTCAGCCCCAGCATTTT; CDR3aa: CASSETGVSQPQHF
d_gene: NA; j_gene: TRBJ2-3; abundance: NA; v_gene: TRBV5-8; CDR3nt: TGTGCCAGCAGCTGGGACATTTCACGCACAGATACGCAGTATTTT; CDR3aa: CASSWDISRTDTQYF
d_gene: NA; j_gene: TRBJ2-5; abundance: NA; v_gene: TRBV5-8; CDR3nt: TGCGCCAGCAGCCAAGCCCAATGGGAGACCCAGTACTTC; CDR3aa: CASSQAQWETQYF
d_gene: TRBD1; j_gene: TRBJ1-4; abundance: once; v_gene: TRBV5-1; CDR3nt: TGCGCCAGCAGCACCCGGGACAGGGGGCTTGAAAAACTGTTTTTT; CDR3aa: CASSTRDRGLEKLFF
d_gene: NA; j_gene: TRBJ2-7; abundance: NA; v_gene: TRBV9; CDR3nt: TGTGCCAGCAGCGTAGACGTGGGAGTCGGCGAGCAGTACTTC; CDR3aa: CASSVDVGVGEQYF
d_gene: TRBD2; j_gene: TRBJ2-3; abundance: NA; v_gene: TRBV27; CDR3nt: TGTGCCAGCAGTTTTGCGCTAGCGGCTAGCACAGATACGCAGTATTTT; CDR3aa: CASSFALAASTDTQYF
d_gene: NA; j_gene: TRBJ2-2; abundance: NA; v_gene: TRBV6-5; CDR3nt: TGTGCCAGCATACCGGGGGCGTCCGGGGAGCTGTTTTTT; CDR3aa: CASIPGASGELFF
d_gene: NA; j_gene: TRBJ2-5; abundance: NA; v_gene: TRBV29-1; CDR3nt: TGCAGCGTATGGACGAACTCGGCGGGACAAGAGACCCAGTACTTC; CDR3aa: CSVWTNSAGQETQYF
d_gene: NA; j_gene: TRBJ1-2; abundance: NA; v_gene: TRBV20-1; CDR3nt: TGCAGTGCGGCGGGGACAAGCTACACCTTC; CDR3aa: CSAAGTSYTF
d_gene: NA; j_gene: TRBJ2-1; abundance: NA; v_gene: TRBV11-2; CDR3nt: TGTGCCAGCAGCTTATTAGGGGCACTCAATGAGCAGTTCTTC; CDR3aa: CASSLLGALNEQFF
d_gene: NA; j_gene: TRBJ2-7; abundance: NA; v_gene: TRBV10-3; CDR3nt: TGTGCCATCAGTGACGGGCCAGGCTCCTACGAGCAGTACTTC; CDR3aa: CAISDGPGSYEQYF
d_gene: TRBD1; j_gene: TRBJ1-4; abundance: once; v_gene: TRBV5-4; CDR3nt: TGTGCCAGCAGCTTCGACAGGGAGGGTGAAAAACTGTTTTTT; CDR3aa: CASSFDREGEKLFF
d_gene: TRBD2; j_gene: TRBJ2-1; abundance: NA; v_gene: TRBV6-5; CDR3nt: TGTGCCAGCAGTTACTCCCCTAGCGGGGTCAATGAGCAGTTCTTC; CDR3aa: CASSYSPSGVNEQFF
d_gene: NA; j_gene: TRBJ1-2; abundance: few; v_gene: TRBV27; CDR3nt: TGTGCCAGCAGGACCAGGACGGGAGGCTACACCTTC; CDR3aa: CASRTRTGGYTF
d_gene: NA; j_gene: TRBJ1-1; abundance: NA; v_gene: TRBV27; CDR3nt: TGTGCCAGCAAACGGGAGACAGTGAACACTGAAGCTTTCTTT; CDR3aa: CASKRETVNTEAFF
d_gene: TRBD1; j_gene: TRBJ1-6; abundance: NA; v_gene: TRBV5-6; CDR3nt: TGTGCCAGCAGCTTTGGGACAGGGGGTACTAATTCACCCCTCCACTTT; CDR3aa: CASSFGTGGTNSPLHF
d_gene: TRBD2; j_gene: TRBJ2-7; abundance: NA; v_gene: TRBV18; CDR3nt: TGTGCCAGCTCACCGGCGGGGGTTCGGTACGAGCAGTACTTC; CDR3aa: CASSPAGVRYEQYF
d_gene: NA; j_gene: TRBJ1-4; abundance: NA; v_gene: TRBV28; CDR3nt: TGTGCCAGCAGTTTAGTACGTTCTGCTAATGAAAAACTGTTTTTT; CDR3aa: CASSLVRSANEKLFF
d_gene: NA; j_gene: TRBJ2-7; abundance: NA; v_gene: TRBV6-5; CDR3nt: TGTGCCAGCAGCTCAGGGGCGATGAGCTCCTACGAGCAGTACTTC; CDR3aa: CASSSGAMSSYEQYF
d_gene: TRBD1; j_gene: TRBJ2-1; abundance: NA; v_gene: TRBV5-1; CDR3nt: TGCGCCAGCAGCTTAGGGGGCTCCTATGATGAGCAGTTCTTC; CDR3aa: CASSLGGSYDEQFF
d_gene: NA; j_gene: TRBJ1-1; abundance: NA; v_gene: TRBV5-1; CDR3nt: TGCGCCAGCAGCTTGGCCGTCGGGGGCTCGTCGGGCACTGAAGCTTTCTTT; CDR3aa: CASSLAVGGSSGTEAFF
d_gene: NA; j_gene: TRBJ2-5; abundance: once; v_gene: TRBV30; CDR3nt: TGTGCCTGGAGTGTCGGAGGAACAGAGACCCAGTACTTC; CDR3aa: CAWSVGGTETQYF
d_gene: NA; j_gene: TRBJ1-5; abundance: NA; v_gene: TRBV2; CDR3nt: TGTGCCAGCAGTGAAACAGGCATCAGACAGCCCCAGCATTTT; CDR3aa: CASSETGIRQPQHF
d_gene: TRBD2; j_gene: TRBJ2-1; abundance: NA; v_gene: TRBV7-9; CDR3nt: TGTGCCAGCAGCTTTAGCGGGGGGGCCGGGTACAATGAGCAGTTCTTC; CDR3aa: CASSFSGGAGYNEQFF
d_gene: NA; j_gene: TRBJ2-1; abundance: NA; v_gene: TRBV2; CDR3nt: TGTGCCAGCAGTGATGAGCGACAGCGGCAGTTCTTC; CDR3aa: CASSDERQRQFF
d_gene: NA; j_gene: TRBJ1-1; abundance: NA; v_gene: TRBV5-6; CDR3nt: TGTGCCAGCATCGAGGGACTTCTGAACACTGAAGCTTTCTTT; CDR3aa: CASIEGLLNTEAFF
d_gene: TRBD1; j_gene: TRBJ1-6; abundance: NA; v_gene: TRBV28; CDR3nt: TGTGCCAGCAGCTTTACGGGACAGGGGAATTCACCCCTCCACTTT; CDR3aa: CASSFTGQGNSPLHF
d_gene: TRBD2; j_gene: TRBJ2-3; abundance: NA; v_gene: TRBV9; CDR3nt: TGTGCCAGCAGCGAGTCCTTAGCGGGAACAGATACGCAGTATTTT; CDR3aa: CASSESLAGTDTQYF
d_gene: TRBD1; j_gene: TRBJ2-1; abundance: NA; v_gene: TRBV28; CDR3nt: TGTGCCAGCAGTGCGGCGGGACAGGGCCGGACCAATGAGCAGTTCTTC; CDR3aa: CASSAAGQGRTNEQFF
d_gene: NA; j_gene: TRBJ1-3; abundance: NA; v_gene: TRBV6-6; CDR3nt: TGTGCCAGCAGCATCCAGGGTTCAGGAAACACCATATATTTT; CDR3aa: CASSIQGSGNTIYF